The rows below give T cell receptor beta chains drawn from one sample of a study of blood T cell repertoires in COVID-19. Sequencing was performed with immunoSEQ multiplex PCR; in TCRdb, only in-frame clones are kept and a portion is missing. This table has some 120,000 clones, roughly 79% appearing once. Sequencing was carried out using peripheral blood. The receptors stem from a human donor in a cohort sampled during active COVID-19. Each CDR3 is given with its conserved first and last residue. The order of the fields is D gene, V gene, J gene, clone size, CDR3 protein, CDR3 DNA. A D gene is named only where the DNA matches it firmly. For some rows the clone size is stated as once, few or many, or as a class when expanded; others skip it.

NA,TRBV6-1,TRBJ1-2,NA,CASSDPGGYTF,TGTGCCAGCAGTGACCCGGGAGGCTACACCTTC
NA,TRBV13,TRBJ1-2,NA,CASSAKRGAQHGYTF,TGTGCCAGCAGCGCAAAACGGGGGGCCCAGCATGGCTACACCTTC
NA,TRBV11-1,TRBJ2-7,once,CASSLRLNSYEQYF,TGTGCCAGCAGCTTAAGACTCAATTCCTACGAGCAGTACTTC
NA,TRBV19,TRBJ1-4,NA,CASLSRGSEKLFF,TGTGCCAGCCTGAGCAGGGGTTCGGAAAAACTGTTTTTT
NA,TRBV3-1/TRBV3-2,TRBJ1-2,NA,CASSHSAANYGYTF,TGTGCCAGCAGCCACTCCGCAGCTAACTATGGCTACACCTTC
NA,TRBV3-1/TRBV3-2,TRBJ1-2,NA,CASSQLLYGYTF,TGTGCCAGCAGCCAACTACTATACGGCTACACCTTC
TRBD1,TRBV9,TRBJ1-1,once,CASSPRTGLNTEAFF,TGTGCCAGCAGCCCCCGGACAGGTTTGAACACTGAAGCTTTCTTT
TRBD2,TRBV6-5,TRBJ2-7,NA,CASSTSGRATHEQYF,TGTGCCAGCAGCACAAGCGGGAGGGCCACCCACGAGCAGTACTTC
NA,TRBV20-1,TRBJ2-3,few,CSASYRGTSTDTQYF,TGCAGTGCTAGTTACCGGGGGACTAGCACAGATACGCAGTATTTT
NA,TRBV7-9,TRBJ1-1,NA,CASSLGQDTRMNTEAFF,TGTGCCAGCAGCTTAGGTCAGGACACAAGAATGAACACTGAAGCTTTCTTT
NA,TRBV3-1/TRBV3-2,TRBJ1-2,NA,CASSPDSLTLSGGYTF,TGTGCCAGCAGTCCAGACAGCCTGACCCTTAGTGGTGGCTACACCTTC
NA,TRBV6-4,TRBJ2-2,NA,CASSDRTNTGELFF,TGTGCCAGCAGTGACCGGACTAACACCGGGGAGCTGTTTTTT
TRBD1,TRBV7-2,TRBJ2-3,NA,CASSLRQGNTDTQYF,TGTGCCAGCAGCCTTCGACAGGGGAACACAGATACGCAGTATTTT
NA,TRBV5-4,TRBJ2-5,NA,CASSSFRGGAVQETQYF,TGTGCCAGCAGCTCATTCCGTGGGGGGGCCGTACAAGAGACCCAGTACTTC
NA,TRBV18,TRBJ2-5,NA,CASSPREETQYF,TGTGCCAGCTCACCCCGGGAGGAGACCCAGTACTTC
NA,TRBV10-3,TRBJ1-2,NA,CAISETRQGTNYGYTF,TGTGCCATCAGTGAAACGCGGCAGGGGACTAACTATGGCTACACCTTC
NA,TRBV3-1/TRBV3-2,TRBJ2-7,NA,CASSQGGRGAQYF,TGTGCCAGCAGCCAAGGAGGCCGGGGGGCGCAGTACTTC
TRBD2,TRBV5-1,TRBJ2-1,NA,CASSLGGLAGSYNEQFF,TGCGCCAGCAGCTTGGGGGGACTAGCGGGATCCTACAATGAGCAGTTCTTC
NA,TRBV15,TRBJ1-1,NA,CATSRDRALLAEAFF,TGTGCCACCAGCAGAGATCGAGCGCTACTGGCTGAAGCTTTCTTT
NA,TRBV10-3,TRBJ2-2,NA,CAISGLTGTGELFF,TGTGCCATCAGTGGACTAACGGGCACCGGGGAGCTGTTTTTT
TRBD1,TRBV6-2/TRBV6-3,TRBJ1-5,NA,CASSWAWDRGPQPQHF,TGTGCCAGCAGTTGGGCTTGGGACAGGGGTCCTCAGCCCCAGCATTTT
NA,TRBV5-5,TRBJ2-5,NA,CASSLNFAVQETQYF,TGTGCCAGCAGCTTGAATTTTGCAGTTCAAGAGACCCAGTACTTC
NA,TRBV2,TRBJ1-2,few,CASSEEGSNYGYTF,TGTGCCAGCAGTGAGGAGGGTTCGAACTATGGCTACACCTTC
NA,TRBV5-1,TRBJ1-2,NA,CASSISSANYGYTF,TGCGCCAGCAGCATTTCCTCAGCTAACTATGGCTACACCTTC
NA,TRBV29-1,TRBJ2-1,NA,CSVVVGVVEQFF,TGCAGCGTTGTTGTAGGAGTGGTTGAGCAGTTCTTC
NA,TRBV28,TRBJ2-4,NA,CASSLTGAGGNIQYF,TGTGCCAGCAGTTTAACGGGCGCGGGCGGAAACATTCAGTACTTC
NA,TRBV19,TRBJ1-1,NA,CASSLGQSNTEAFF,TGTGCCAGTAGCTTAGGACAGTCGAACACTGAAGCTTTCTTT
TRBD2,TRBV7-9,TRBJ2-5,NA,CASSPGTSGDTQETQYF,TGTGCCAGCAGCCCGGGGACTAGCGGGGATACCCAAGAGACCCAGTACTTC
TRBD1,TRBV7-9,TRBJ1-6,few,CASSSPGTVHSPLHF,TGTGCCAGCAGCTCACCCGGGACAGTTCATTCACCCCTCCACTTT
NA,TRBV27,TRBJ1-2,NA,CASGFSGGDGYTF,TGTGCCAGCGGCTTCTCGGGGGGCGATGGCTACACCTTC
TRBD1,TRBV9,TRBJ1-2,once,CASSDRGLRGYTF,TGTGCCAGCAGCGACAGGGGGCTAAGGGGCTACACCTTC
TRBD1,TRBV6-6,TRBJ2-7,NA,CASSLRGRLYEQYF,TGTGCCAGCAGTTTAAGGGGGCGCCTCTACGAGCAGTACTTC
TRBD1,TRBV19,TRBJ2-1,NA,CASSILQGEYEQFF,TGTGCCAGTAGTATTCTACAGGGGGAATATGAGCAGTTCTTC
NA,TRBV6-1,TRBJ1-6,NA,CASSDYQGGSPLHF,TGTGCCAGCAGTGATTATCAGGGAGGTTCACCCCTCCACTTT